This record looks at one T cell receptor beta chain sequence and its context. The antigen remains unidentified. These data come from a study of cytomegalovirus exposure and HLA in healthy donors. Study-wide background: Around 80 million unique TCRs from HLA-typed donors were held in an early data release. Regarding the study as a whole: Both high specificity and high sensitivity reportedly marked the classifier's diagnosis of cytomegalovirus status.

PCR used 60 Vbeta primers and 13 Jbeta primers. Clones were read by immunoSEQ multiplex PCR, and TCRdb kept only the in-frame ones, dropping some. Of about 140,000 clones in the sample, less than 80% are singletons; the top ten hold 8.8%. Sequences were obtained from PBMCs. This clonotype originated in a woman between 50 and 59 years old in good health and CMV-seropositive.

The CDR3 region is CASTPAGSEKLFF. CDR3 sequence (DNA): TGTGCCAGCACTCCCGCAGGGTCCGAAAAACTGTTTTTT. The chain joins TRBV6-5 to TRBJ1-4, with a tentative D call TRBD1 (5 bases). Germline-derived CDR1 and CDR2 are MNHEY and SVGAGI. The CDR3 is 13 amino acids. Trimming took 7 bases from V and 8 from J, leaving 14 bases between them.